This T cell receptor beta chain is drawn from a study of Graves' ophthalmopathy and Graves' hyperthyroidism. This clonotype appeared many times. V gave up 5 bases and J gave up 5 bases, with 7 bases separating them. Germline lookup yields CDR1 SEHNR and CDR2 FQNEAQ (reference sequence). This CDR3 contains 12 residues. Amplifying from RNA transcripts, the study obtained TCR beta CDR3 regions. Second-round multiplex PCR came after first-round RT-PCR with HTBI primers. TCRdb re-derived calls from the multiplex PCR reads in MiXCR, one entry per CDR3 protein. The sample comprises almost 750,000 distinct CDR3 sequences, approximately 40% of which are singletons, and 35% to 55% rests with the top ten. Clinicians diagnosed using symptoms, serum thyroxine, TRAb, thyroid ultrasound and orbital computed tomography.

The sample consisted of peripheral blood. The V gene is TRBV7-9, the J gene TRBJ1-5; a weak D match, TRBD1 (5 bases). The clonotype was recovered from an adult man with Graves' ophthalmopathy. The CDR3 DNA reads TGTGCCAGCAGCCCGGGGGATCAGCCCCAGCATTTT. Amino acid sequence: CASSPGDQPQHF.